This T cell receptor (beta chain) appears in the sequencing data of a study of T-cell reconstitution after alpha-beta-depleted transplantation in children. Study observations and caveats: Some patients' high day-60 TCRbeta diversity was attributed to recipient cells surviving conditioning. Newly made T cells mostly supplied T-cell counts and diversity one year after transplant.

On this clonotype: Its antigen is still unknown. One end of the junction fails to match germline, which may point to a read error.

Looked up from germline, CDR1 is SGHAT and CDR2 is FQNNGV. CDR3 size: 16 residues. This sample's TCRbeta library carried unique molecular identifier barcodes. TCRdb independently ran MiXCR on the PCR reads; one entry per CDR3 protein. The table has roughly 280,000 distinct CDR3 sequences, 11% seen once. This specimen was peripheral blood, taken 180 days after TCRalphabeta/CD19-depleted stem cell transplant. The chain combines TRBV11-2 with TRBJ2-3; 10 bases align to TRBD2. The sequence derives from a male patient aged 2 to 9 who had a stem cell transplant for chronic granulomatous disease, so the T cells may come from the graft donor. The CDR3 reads CASSLGVAGGTDMQYF. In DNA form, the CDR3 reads TGTGCCAGCAGCTTAGGGGTAGCGGGAGGCACAGATATGCAGTATTTT.